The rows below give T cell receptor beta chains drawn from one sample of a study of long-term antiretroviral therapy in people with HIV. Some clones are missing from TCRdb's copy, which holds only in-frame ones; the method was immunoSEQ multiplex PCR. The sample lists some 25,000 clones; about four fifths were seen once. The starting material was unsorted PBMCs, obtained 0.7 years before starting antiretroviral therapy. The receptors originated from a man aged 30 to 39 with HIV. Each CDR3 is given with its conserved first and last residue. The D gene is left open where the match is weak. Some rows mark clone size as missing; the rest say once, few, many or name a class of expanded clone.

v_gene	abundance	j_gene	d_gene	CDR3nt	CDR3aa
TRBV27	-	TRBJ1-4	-	TGTGCCAGCAGTTATACGTCGGACACCGCAAAACTGTTTTTT	CASSYTSDTAKLFF
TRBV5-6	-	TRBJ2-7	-	TGTGCCAGCAGCTTGGGGGTTTACGAGCAGTACTTC	CASSLGVYEQYF
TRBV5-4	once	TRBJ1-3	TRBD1	TGTGCCAGCAGCTTGTTGGGAGGGGGCGGTGGAAACACCATATATTTT	CASSLLGGGGGNTIYF
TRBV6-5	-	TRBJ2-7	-	TGTGCCAGCAGTTACAGGGCAGGTTCCTACGAGCAGTACTTC	CASSYRAGSYEQYF
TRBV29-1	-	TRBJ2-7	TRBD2	TGCAGCGTTGTAGTAGCGGGGGAGCAGTACTTC	CSVVVAGEQYF
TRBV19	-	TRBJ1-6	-	TGTGCCAGTAGTGGGGGGGTATCACCCCTCCACTTT	CASSGGVSPLHF
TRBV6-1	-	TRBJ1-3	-	TGTGCCAGCATACCCTCTGGAAACACCATATATTTT	CASIPSGNTIYF
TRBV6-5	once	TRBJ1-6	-	TGTGCCAGCAGTTACCCCCGGGGGGGAGAAAATTCACCCCTCCACTTT	CASSYPRGGENSPLHF
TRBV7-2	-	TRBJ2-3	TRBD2	TGTGCCAGCAGCTTAGGACTAGCGGACACAGATACGCAGTATTTT	CASSLGLADTDTQYF
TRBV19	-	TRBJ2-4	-	TGTGCCAGTAGTACGGGGGTGGGGGAAGGAGCCAAAAACATTCAGTACTTC	CASSTGVGEGAKNIQYF
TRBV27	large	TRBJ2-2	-	TGTGCCAGCAGTTTAGTCTCGCGGGGTTTCGGGGAGCTGTTTTTT	CASSLVSRGFGELFF
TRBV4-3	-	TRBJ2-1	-	TGCGCCAGCAGCCAAGCGCGGTACAATGAGCAGTTCTTC	CASSQARYNEQFF
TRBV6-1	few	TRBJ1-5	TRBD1	TGTGCCAGCAGCGCCGGGACAGATAGCAATCAGCCCCAGCATTTT	CASSAGTDSNQPQHF
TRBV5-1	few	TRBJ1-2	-	TGCGCCAGCAGCATGTCCAGGGAGCTTAACTATGGCTACACCTTC	CASSMSRELNYGYTF
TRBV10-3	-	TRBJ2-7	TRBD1	TGTGCCATCAGTGCAGGACAGGGGGTCTACGAGCAGTACTTC	CAISAGQGVYEQYF
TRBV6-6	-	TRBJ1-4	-	TGTGCCAGCAGTTACTCGTGGATGGGTGAAAAACTGTTTTTT	CASSYSWMGEKLFF
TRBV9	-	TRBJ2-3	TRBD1	TGTGCCAGCAGCGGCTCCGGGACAGGGTGGACAGATACGCAGTATTTT	CASSGSGTGWTDTQYF
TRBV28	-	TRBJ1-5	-	TGTGCCAGCAGTTTTTCGGGCCGAAATCAGCCCCAGCATTTT	CASSFSGRNQPQHF
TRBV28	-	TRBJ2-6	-	TGTGCCACCCTGCAGTCGGGGGCTGGGGCCAACGTCCTGACTTTC	CATLQSGAGANVLTF
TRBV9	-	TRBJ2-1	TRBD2	TGTGCCAGCAGCCCAGCGGGACTAGCGGGCAATGAGCAGTTCTTC	CASSPAGLAGNEQFF
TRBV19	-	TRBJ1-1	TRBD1	TGTGCCAGTAGTCTTCCGGGACAGGGTGTCACTGAAGCTTTCTTT	CASSLPGQGVTEAFF
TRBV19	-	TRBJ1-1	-	TGTGCCAGTAGGCTTAACGTGGGCGTCAACACTGAAGCTTTCTTT	CASRLNVGVNTEAFF
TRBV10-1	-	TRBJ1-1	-	TGCGCCAGCAGTGAGGGGCAGGGAATTTCTGAAGCTTTCTTT	CASSEGQGISEAFF
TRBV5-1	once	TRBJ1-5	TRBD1	TGCGCCAGCAGCCCAGGGACAGGGTATCAGCCCCAGCATTTT	CASSPGTGYQPQHF
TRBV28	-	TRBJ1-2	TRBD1	TGTGCCAGCAGTCTTCTTGGACAGGGGGCGAGTGGCTACACCTTC	CASSLLGQGASGYTF
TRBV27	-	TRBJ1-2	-	TGTGCCAGCAGTTTATTTCAGGGGTCGGGCTACACCTTC	CASSLFQGSGYTF
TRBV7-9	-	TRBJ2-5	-	TGTGCCAGCAGCTTTATGGTTCCGCAAGAGACCCAGTACTTC	CASSFMVPQETQYF
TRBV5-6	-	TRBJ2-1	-	TGTGCCAGCAGCTTCCCCCCCGGAAATGAGCAGTTCTTC	CASSFPPGNEQFF
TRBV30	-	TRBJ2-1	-	TGTGCCTGGAATCGCCGTTGGAGTGCCTACAATGAGCAGTTCTTC	CAWNRRWSAYNEQFF
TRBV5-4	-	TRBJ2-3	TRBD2	TGTGCCAGCAGCCCTCGGGACTACACAGATACGCAGTATTTT	CASSPRDYTDTQYF
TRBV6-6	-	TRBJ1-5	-	TGTGCCAGCAGTTACTCGCTCCCTATGGGCAATCAGCCCCAGCATTTT	CASSYSLPMGNQPQHF
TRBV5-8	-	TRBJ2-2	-	TGTGCCAGCAGCTTGCAAAGCCTGAACACCGGGGAGCTGTTTTTT	CASSLQSLNTGELFF
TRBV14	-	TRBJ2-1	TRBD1	TGTGCCAGCAGCGCCCCGGGACAGGGTACCCATGAGCAGTTCTTC	CASSAPGQGTHEQFF
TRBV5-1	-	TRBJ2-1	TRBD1	TGCGCCAGCGACCCTAAGGGGACAGGGGAAAGGGGCTCCTACAATGAGCAGTTCTTC	CASDPKGTGERGSYNEQFF
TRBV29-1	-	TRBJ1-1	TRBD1	TGCAGCGTTGCGAAGAAGGGGACAGGGGGCCGACTGTTGAACACTGAAGCTTTCTTT	CSVAKKGTGGRLLNTEAFF
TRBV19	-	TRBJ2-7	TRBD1	TGTGCCAGTAGTACTCCGGGACAGAACTACGAGCAGTACTTC	CASSTPGQNYEQYF
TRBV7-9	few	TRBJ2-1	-	TGTGCCAGCAGCCCTCAAGCGGGCAGCTCCTACAATGAGCAGTTCTTC	CASSPQAGSSYNEQFF
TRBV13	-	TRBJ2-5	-	TGTGCCAGCAGCTCCGCTCTAAAAGAGCCGGAGACCCAGTACTTC	CASSSALKEPETQYF
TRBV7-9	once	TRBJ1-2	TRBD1	TGTGCCAGCAGCTTAGCGGTTGGACAGGGGAATGGCTACACCTTC	CASSLAVGQGNGYTF
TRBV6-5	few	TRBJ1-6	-	TGTGCCAGCAGTTTTGCCCAGACAGGAGCGCCCTGCTTT	CASSFAQTGAPCF
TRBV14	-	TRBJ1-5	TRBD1	TGTGCCAGCAGCCAAGCGGGACAGGGGGCCGGTGGCAATCAGCCCCAGCATTTT	CASSQAGQGAGGNQPQHF
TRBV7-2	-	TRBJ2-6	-	TGTGCCAGCAGCTTAATCGGGGTCCCGGGCCTCTCTGGGGCCAACGTCCTGACTTTC	CASSLIGVPGLSGANVLTF
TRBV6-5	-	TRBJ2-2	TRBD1	TGTGCCAGCAGTTCCCGACAGGGCTACACCGGGGAGCTGTTTTTT	CASSSRQGYTGELFF
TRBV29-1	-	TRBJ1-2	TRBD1	TGCAGCGTTGAGGGGACAGGGGGCCCAATGGGTGGCTACACCTTC	CSVEGTGGPMGGYTF
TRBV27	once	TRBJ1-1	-	TGTGCGAGGGGTGTCACTGAAGCTTTCTTT	CARGVTEAFF
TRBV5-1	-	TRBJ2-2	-	TGCGCCAGCAGCGAGGAAGCAGTCAACACCGGGGAGCTGTTTTTT	CASSEEAVNTGELFF
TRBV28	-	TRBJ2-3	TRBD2	TGTGCCAGCACCAACCTCCGGGGGGGCAGCACAGATACGCAGTATTTT	CASTNLRGGSTDTQYF
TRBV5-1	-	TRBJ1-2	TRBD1	TGCGCCAGCAGCTTGGGGGACAGGGGGGATTATGGCTACACCTTC	CASSLGDRGDYGYTF
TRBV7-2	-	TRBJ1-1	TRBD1	TGTGCCAGCAGCTTAGATATGGGACAGACTGAAGCTTTCTTT	CASSLDMGQTEAFF
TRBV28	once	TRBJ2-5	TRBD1	TGTGCCAGCAGTGGGGATGACAGGGAACAAGAGACCCAGTACTTC	CASSGDDREQETQYF
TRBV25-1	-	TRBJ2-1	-	TGTGCCAGCAAGGGACACCACAATGAGCAGTTCTTC	CASKGHHNEQFF
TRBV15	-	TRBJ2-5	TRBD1	TGTGCCACCAGCAGTGGACCAACGACAGGGGGGGAAGAGACCCAGTACTTC	CATSSGPTTGGEETQYF
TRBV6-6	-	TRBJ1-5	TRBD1	TGTGCCAGCAGTGTCGGGACAGGGGATAGTCAGCCCCAGCATTTT	CASSVGTGDSQPQHF
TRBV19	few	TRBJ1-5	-	TGTGCCAGTAGTATGGGGGCAGGGAGGTCTAATCAGCCCCAGCATTTT	CASSMGAGRSNQPQHF
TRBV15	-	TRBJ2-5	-	TGTGCCACCAGCAGCCCCTTAAACGAAGAGACCCAGTACTTC	CATSSPLNEETQYF
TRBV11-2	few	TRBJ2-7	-	TGTGCCAGCAGCTGGGGTGCCTACGAGCAGTACTTC	CASSWGAYEQYF
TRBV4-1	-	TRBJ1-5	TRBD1	TGCGCCAGCAGCCAAGATCCGGGACAGGGGCATCAGCCCCAGCATTTT	CASSQDPGQGHQPQHF